The 27 T cell receptor beta chains in this list originate from one sample, sequenced in a study of control samples from healthy donors and cancer patients. Sequenced by immunoSEQ multiplex PCR; TCRdb stores in-frame clones only, minus some. The sample has about 120,000 clones; about nine tenths are singletons. The source material was blood. Every receptor here comes from a man in his forties or fifties in good health.

The chain carries TRBV4-1 and TRBJ1-4, with no clear D. V gave up 4 bases and J gave up 5 bases, with 8 bases separating them. The CDR3 loop spans 13 amino acids. Germline V gives CDR1 MGHRA, CDR2 YSYEKL. The CDR3: CASSRWKNEKLFF. The CDR3 nucleotides are TGCGCCAGCAGCCGGTGGAAGAATGAAAAACTGTTTTTT.

V gene TRBV19 combines with J gene TRBJ1-2; D uncertain. CDR3 length: 12 residues. Trimming removed 10 bases at V and 6 bases at J, with 15 bases between. The germline V gene has CDR1 LNHDA and CDR2 SQIVND (reference sequence). CDR3 sequence: CATMTVTHGYTF. CDR3 sequence (DNA): TGTGCCACTATGACGGTCACCCATGGCTACACCTTC. Looking up the rest from reference TRBV19 and TRBJ1-2 gives the full variable domain: DGGITQSPKYLFRKEGQNVTLSCEQNLNHDAMYWYRQDPGQGLRLIYYSQIVNDFQKGDIAEGYSVSREKKESFPLTVTSAQKNPTAFYLCATMTVTHGYTFGSGTRLTVV.

The chain carries TRBV6-2 or TRBV6-3 and TRBJ1-1; the D is unclear. The ends were cut back, 3 bases at V and 0 bases at J, with 11 bases in the middle. The CDR3 consists of 15 residues. Germline V gene sequence: CDR1 MNHEY, CDR2 SVGEGT. For the CDR3, the DNA is TGTGCCAGCAGTTATTTACGGGGAATGAACACTGAAGCTTTCTTT. Amino acid sequence: CASSYLRGMNTEAFF.

The rearrangement joins TRBV5-5 to TRBJ2-3; the D is unclear. This CDR3 has 14 residues. The ends were cut back, 0 bases at V and 4 bases at J, with 9 bases in the middle. The germline V gene has CDR1 SGHKS and CDR2 YYEKEE (reference sequence). The CDR3 coding sequence is TGTGCCAGCAGCTTGGTGGCAGGACCAGATACGCAGTATTTT. This gives the protein CASSLVAGPDTQYF.

The V gene is TRBV28, the J gene TRBJ1-4, with 7 bases lining up with TRBD1. Per germline, CDR1 MDHEN and CDR2 SYDVKM. The CDR3 sequence is 14 residues long. J was trimmed by 5 bases and V by 5 bases; bases with no gene match: 5. This CDR3 reads CASSGSTGNEKLFF. CDR3 DNA: TGTGCCAGCAGTGGATCGACAGGGAATGAAAAACTGTTTTTT.

The chain carries TRBV27 and TRBJ2-1; D call uncertain. Per germline, CDR1 MNHEY and CDR2 SMNVEV (reference sequence). The V end was cut by 4 bases, the J end by 0 bases, with 13 bases between. The length of the CDR3 is 16 residues. CDR3 DNA: TGTGCCAGCAGTTCCTCGACCACTTCCTCCTACAATGAGCAGTTCTTC. Translating it yields CASSSSTTSSYNEQFF.

This clone was recorded once. The gene calls are TRBV3-1 (or the pseudogene TRBV3-2) and TRBJ1-1; TRBD1 aligns across 8 bases. Germline V gene lookup returns CDR1 LGHDT and CDR2 YNNKEL (reference sequence). The CDR3 has 17 residues. Trimming cost V 1 base and J 4 bases; bases outside gene matches: 11. CDR3 sequence (DNA): TGTGCCAGCAGCCAAGTTGGGTGGACAGGGATGACCACTGAAGCTTTCTTT. It encodes CASSQVGWTGMTTEAFF.

This clone turned up a few times. J is TRBJ1-5 and V is TRBV12-3 or TRBV12-4; D gene ambiguous. The V end was cut by 5 bases, the J end by 2 bases, with 4 bases between. The length of the CDR3 is 12 residues. CDR3: CASSTRNQPQHF. The CDR3, as DNA: TGTGCCAGCAGTACCCGCAATCAGCCCCAGCATTTT.

The chain links TRBV25-1 to TRBJ1-6, with 7 bases matching TRBD1. V was clipped by 4 bases and J by 1 base; unmatched bases: 7. Per germline, CDR1 MGHDK and CDR2 SYGVNS. There are 17 residues in the CDR3. CDR3 region: CASSVRTGASYNSPLHF. Here the CDR3 DNA reads TGTGCCAGCAGTGTACGGACAGGAGCGTCCTATAATTCACCCCTCCACTTT.

The chain recombines TRBV6-6 with TRBJ1-5, with D possibly being TRBD1 (5 bases). CDR3 size: 15 residues. The germline V gene has CDR1 MNHNY and CDR2 SVGAGI (reference sequence). The V end was cut by 4 bases, the J end by 3 bases, with 13 bases between. Written as DNA, the CDR3 is TGTGCCAGCAGTTCCAGGCTGGGGGTCAATCAGCCCCAGCATTTT. Amino acid sequence: CASSSRLGVNQPQHF.

The chain is built from TRBV11-3 and TRBJ1-1, with 7 bases aligning to TRBD1. Losses at the gene ends were 8 bases for V and 1 base for J; bases not matched to a gene: 10. Germline V lookup: CDR1 SGHNT, CDR2 YENEEA. CDR3 length equals 15 residues. CDR3 DNA: TGTGCCAGCGGAACCCACAGGGGAGGGAACACTGAAGCTTTCTTT. It yields the protein CASGTHRGGNTEAFF.

The genes are TRBV2 and TRBJ2-5, with 12 bases aligning to TRBD2. Germline V gene data show CDR1 as SNHLY and CDR2 as FYNNEI. There are 14 residues in the CDR3. Trimming cost V 6 bases and J 2 bases; bases outside gene matches: 1. The CDR3 sequence is CASRGTSGQETQYF. For the CDR3, the DNA is TGTGCCAGCAGGGGGACTAGCGGGCAAGAGACCCAGTACTTC.

This sequence joins TRBV30 and TRBJ1-5, with 9 nucleotides matching TRBD1. Germline CDR1 is GTSNPN and CDR2 is SVGIG (reference sequence). This CDR3 has 14 residues. The V gene end was trimmed by 5 bases and the J gene end by 2 bases; junction bases not matched to a gene: 4. The CDR3 DNA reads TGTGCCTGGGGAACAGGGGGCCGCAATCAGCCCCAGCATTTT. Translation gives CAWGTGGRNQPQHF.

The chain uses TRBV5-1 and TRBJ2-1, with TRBD2 identical over 8 bases. Germline CDR1 reads SGHRS; CDR2 reads YFSETQ. J gave up 7 bases and V 4 bases, and 13 bases lay outside the gene matches. This CDR3 spans 16 amino acids. The DNA for the CDR3 is TGCGCCAGCAGCGTGGAGGGCGGGGGGCCATTTAATGAGCAGTTCTTC. Residues: CASSVEGGGPFNEQFF. The variable domain in full, with the rest retrieved from reference TRBV5-1 and TRBJ2-1, is KAGVTQTPRYLIKTRGQQVTLSCSPISGHRSVSWYQQTPGQGLQFLFEYFSETQRNKGNFPGRFSGRQFSNSRSEMNVSTLELGDSALYLCASSVEGGGPFNEQFFGPGTRLTVL.

The V call is TRBV12-3 or TRBV12-4, the J call TRBJ2-1, with 7 bases aligning to TRBD1. The CDR3 has 13 amino acids. Losses at the gene ends were 3 bases for V and 9 bases for J; bases not matched to a gene: 5. The CDR3 sequence is CASSLVRQGEQFF. The CDR3, as DNA: TGTGCCAGCAGTTTGGTACGACAGGGTGAGCAGTTCTTC.

The chain couples TRBV19 to TRBJ2-3; TRBD1 aligns across 7 bases. Germline CDR1 LNHDA, CDR2 SQIVND (reference sequence). This CDR3 has 16 residues. With V trimmed by 2 bases and J by 4 bases, 9 bases remained unmatched. CDR3 in DNA: TGTGCCAGTAGTATACGACAGGGCCGGGGCGCAGATACGCAGTATTTT. It codes for CASSIRQGRGADTQYF.

This chain links TRBV5-1 with TRBJ2-1; 14 nucleotides agree with TRBD2. V lost 5 bases, J lost 9 bases, and 16 bases stayed unmatched. From germline, CDR1 is SGHRS and CDR2 YFSETQ. The CDR3 length is 18 residues. CDR3 loop: CASSWAAGTSGGYGEQFF. As DNA, the CDR3 is TGCGCCAGCAGTTGGGCTGCCGGGACTAGCGGGGGTTATGGTGAGCAGTTCTTC.

This chain links TRBV7-9 with TRBJ1-5; 7 bases are shared with TRBD1. V shed 5 bases, J shed 0 bases, and the junction held 7 bases outside the gene matches. The CDR3 has 16 residues. The V gene's germline CDR1 is SEHNR and CDR2 FQNEAQ (reference sequence). The CDR3 loop is CASSDGTVYSNQPQHF. The DNA for the CDR3 is TGTGCCAGCAGCGACGGGACAGTTTATAGCAATCAGCCCCAGCATTTT.

J is TRBJ2-5 and V is TRBV25-1; the match to TRBD1 covers 8 bases. CDR1 and CDR2 (germline): MGHDK, SYGVNS. With 2 bases clipped from V and 7 bases from J, the junction kept 18 bases outside the gene matches. The CDR3 has 18 amino acids. The CDR3 reads CASSEPTGQGNPAGTQYF. The CDR3 nucleotides read TGTGCCAGCAGTGAACCCACCGGACAGGGCAACCCGGCGGGGACCCAGTACTTC. The full variable domain, completed using reference TRBV25-1 and TRBJ2-5, is EADIYQTPRYLVIGTGKKITLECSQTMGHDKMYWYQQDPGMELHLIHYSYGVNSTEKGDLSSESTVSRIRTEHFPLTLESARPSHTSQYLCASSEPTGQGNPAGTQYFGPGTRLLVL.

V and J are TRBV5-6 and TRBJ2-1; a possible D gene is TRBD2 (7 bases). CDR3 length equals 16 residues. V gave up 0 bases and J gave up 3 bases, with 13 bases separating them. The V gene's germline CDR1 is SGHDT and CDR2 YYEEEE. CDR3 bases: TGTGCCAGCAGCTTGGATCTGCGGGGGCTCTACAATGAGCAGTTCTTC. Residues: CASSLDLRGLYNEQFF.

The chain joins TRBV19 to TRBJ2-5; D is possibly TRBD1 or TRBD2 (5 bases each). Germline CDR1 is LNHDA and CDR2 is SQIVND (reference sequence). V gave up 4 bases and J gave up 6 bases, with 12 bases separating them. The CDR3 runs 13 residues. The CDR3 sequence is CASSTSSGQTQYF. The CDR3 DNA follows: TGTGCCAGTAGTACCTCCTCGGGGCAGACCCAGTACTTC.

CDR3 sequence reads: CASSIIPARGATDTQYF. CDR3 nucleotide sequence: TGTGCCAGTAGTATAATTCCCGCGCGTGGGGCCACAGATACGCAGTATTTT. This sequence joins TRBV19 and TRBJ2-3; a possible D gene is TRBD1 (5 bases). The germline gives CDR1 LNHDA, CDR2 SQIVND (reference sequence). Trimming left V 2 bases short and J 2 bases short, with 17 bases between. This CDR3 is built from 17 residues.

This chain uses TRBV7-8 with TRBJ1-1; D is undetermined. V gave up 4 bases and J gave up 5 bases, with 14 bases separating them. Germline V gene data show CDR1 as SGHVS and CDR2 as FQNEAQ. The CDR3 sequence is 14 residues long. The CDR3 here is CASSSQGPRTEAFF. CDR3 bases: TGTGCCAGCAGCTCACAAGGCCCTAGGACTGAAGCTTTCTTT.

The V and J genes are TRBV5-1 and TRBJ1-2; TRBD1 matches 8 bases. V was clipped by 3 bases and J by 0 bases; unmatched bases: 4. Germline CDR1 and CDR2: SGHRS and YFSETQ. The CDR3 has 15 amino acids. CDR3 DNA sequence: TGCGCCAGCAGCTGGGGACAGGATTCTAACTATGGCTACACCTTC. Protein sequence: CASSWGQDSNYGYTF.

This clone was recorded once. The chain uses TRBV3-1 (or the pseudogene TRBV3-2) and TRBJ1-3; unclear D gene. CDR1 and CDR2 (germline): LGHDT, YNNKEL (reference sequence). This CDR3 region has 13 residues. The V gene lost 4 bases and the J gene lost 7 bases, with 11 bases spanning the gap. DNA of the CDR3: TGTGCCAGCAGCCTACCGGGATGGAACACCATATATTTT. Translation: CASSLPGWNTIYF.

The chain links TRBV19 to TRBJ1-1, with unresolved D. V gave up 7 bases and J gave up 0 bases, with 9 bases separating them. Germline lookup yields CDR1 LNHDA and CDR2 SQIVND (reference sequence). CDR3 length: 13 amino acids. CDR3 nucleotides: TGTGCCAGTACAGTTGGGATGAACACTGAAGCTTTCTTT. Translated, it gives CASTVGMNTEAFF.

In its sample, this clone was seen a few times. The chain recombines TRBV6-5 with TRBJ1-5; 9 bases agree with TRBD1. The J segment lost 7 bases and the V segment lost 5 bases, leaving 3 bases of the junction unmatched. The germline V gene encodes CDR1 MNHEY and CDR2 SVGAGI. The CDR3 is 13 residues long. This CDR3 reads CASSRDRVQPQHF. Written as DNA, the CDR3 is TGTGCCAGCAGTAGGGACAGGGTGCAGCCCCAGCATTTT.